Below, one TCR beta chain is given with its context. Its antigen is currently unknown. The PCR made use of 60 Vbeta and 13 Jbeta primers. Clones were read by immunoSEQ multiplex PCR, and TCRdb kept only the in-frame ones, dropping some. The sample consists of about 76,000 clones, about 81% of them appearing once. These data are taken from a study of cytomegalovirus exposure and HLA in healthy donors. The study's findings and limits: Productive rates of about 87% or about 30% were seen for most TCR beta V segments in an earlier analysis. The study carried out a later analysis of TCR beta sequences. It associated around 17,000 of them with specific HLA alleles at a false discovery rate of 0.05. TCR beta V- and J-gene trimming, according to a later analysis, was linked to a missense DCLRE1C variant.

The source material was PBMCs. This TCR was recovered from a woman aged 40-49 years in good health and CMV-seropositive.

The CDR3 spells CASSGKRGEQFF. In DNA, the CDR3 is TGTGCCAGCTCGGGGAAGCGGGGCGAGCAGTTCTTC. V and J are TRBV18 and TRBJ2-1; the match to TRBD2 covers 7 bases. The J segment lost 10 bases and the V segment lost 6 bases, leaving 6 bases of the junction unmatched. Looked up from germline, CDR1 is KGHSH and CDR2 is LQKENI. CDR3 length: 12 amino acids.